This T cell receptor (beta chain) was sequenced for a study of T cells in severe cutaneous drug reactions. Looking at the study overall: Only probable or definite SJS/TEN or DRESS cases by RegiSCAR were enrolled. Blister fluid/cells and PBMC came from acute- or recovery-stage patients.

Sequenced patients had Stevens-Johnson syndrome or toxic epidermal necrolysis caused by carbamazepine. Bulk and single-cell libraries used iRepertoire multiplex PCR with TCR subtype-specific primers. TCRdb re-called the multiplex PCR reads and catalogs CDR3 proteins one per entry, DNA excluded. Seen in this sample are approximately 9,700 distinct CDR3 sequences; the ten most common clones hold less than 25%. Germline assignment: CDR1 DFQATT and CDR2 SNEGSKA (reference sequence). This CDR3 has 14 residues. This chain links TRBV20-1 with TRBJ2-1; without DNA, the TCRdb call of TRBD2 cannot be checked. The receptor comes from a human donor with Stevens-Johnson syndrome, a severe cutaneous drug reaction. The sequencing input was cells from a skin blister. CDR3 in amino acids: CSARMVSGYNEQFF.